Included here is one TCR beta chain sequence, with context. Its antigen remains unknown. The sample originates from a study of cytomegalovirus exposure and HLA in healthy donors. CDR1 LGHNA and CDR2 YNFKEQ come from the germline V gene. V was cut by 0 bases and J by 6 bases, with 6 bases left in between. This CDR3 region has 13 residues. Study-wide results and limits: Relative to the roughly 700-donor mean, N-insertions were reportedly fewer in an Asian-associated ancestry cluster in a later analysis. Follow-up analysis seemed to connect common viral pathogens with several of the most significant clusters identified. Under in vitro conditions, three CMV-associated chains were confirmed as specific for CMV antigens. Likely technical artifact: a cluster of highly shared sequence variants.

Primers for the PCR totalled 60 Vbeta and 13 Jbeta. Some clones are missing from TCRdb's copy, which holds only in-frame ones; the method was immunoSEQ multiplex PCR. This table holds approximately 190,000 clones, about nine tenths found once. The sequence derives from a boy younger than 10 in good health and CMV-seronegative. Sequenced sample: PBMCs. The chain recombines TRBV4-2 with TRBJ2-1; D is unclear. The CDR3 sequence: CASSQDHSNEQFF. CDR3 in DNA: TGTGCCAGCAGCCAAGATCATAGCAATGAGCAGTTCTTC.